Listed here are 14 T cell receptor beta chains from one sample, sequenced in a study of cytomegalovirus exposure and HLA in healthy donors. With 60 Vbeta and 13 Jbeta primers, the PCR was carried out. The method was immunoSEQ multiplex PCR; TCRdb's version includes in-frame clones alone and lacks a portion of them. The sample has around 170,000 clones, 65% to 85% seen once; the top ten hold 1% to 1.5%. The material sequenced was PBMCs. Every receptor here comes from a middle-aged man in good health and CMV-seropositive.

The chain employs TRBV29-1 and TRBJ2-7, with D tentatively TRBD1 (5 bases). CDR3 length: 14 amino acids. The germline V and J ends were trimmed by 5 bases and 2 bases, with 16 bases remaining between them. From germline, CDR1 is SQVTM and CDR2 ANQGSEA. CDR3 bases: TGCAGCGTTCGGACAAGTATCGGTCCCTACGAGCAGTACTTC. Translating it yields CSVRTSIGPYEQYF.

CDR3: CASSRGLASRHGETQYF. The DNA for the CDR3 is TGCGCCAGCAGCCGCGGACTAGCGTCCCGCCACGGAGAGACCCAGTACTTC. The chain combines TRBV4-3 with TRBJ2-5; the match to TRBD2 covers 9 bases. The CDR3 length is 17 residues. V was pared by 4 bases and J by 4 bases, with 13 bases of the junction left unmatched. Per the germline V gene, CDR1 is LGHNA and CDR2 is YSLEER.

The table lists this clone with a few counts. The chain is built from TRBV5-1 and TRBJ1-2; no definite D call. Trimming stripped 5 bases from V and 2 bases from J, with 16 bases between. The CDR3 loop spans 15 amino acids. The germline V gene encodes CDR1 SGHRS and CDR2 YFSETQ. CDR3 sequence reads: CASRPGSQLNYGYTF. The CDR3 DNA is TGCGCCAGCAGGCCCGGGTCCCAATTAAACTATGGCTACACCTTC.

V usage is TRBV5-1 and J usage is TRBJ2-7, with a tentative D call TRBD1 (5 bases). Germline loops: CDR1 SGHRS, CDR2 YFSETQ. V gave up 9 bases and J gave up 3 bases, with 13 bases separating them. The CDR3 runs to 12 residues. The CDR3 DNA is TGCGCCACCCATCCCGACAGCTACGAGCAGTACTTC. Its translation is CATHPDSYEQYF.

The chain has TRBV28 and TRBJ2-7, with TRBD1 as a possible D gene (5 bases). Germline V gene data show CDR1 as MDHEN and CDR2 as SYDVKM. V gave up 2 bases and J gave up 3 bases, with 14 bases separating them. The CDR3 totals 15 residues. CDR3 in amino acids: CASSLLHTGDYEQYF. DNA for the CDR3: TGTGCCAGCAGTTTACTTCATACAGGAGACTACGAGCAGTACTTC.

This rearrangement joins TRBV7-3 to TRBJ2-2, with 10 bases matching TRBD2. This CDR3 comprises 15 residues. After removal of 6 bases from V and 4 bases from J, the junction contained 5 bases not matched to a gene. Germline V gene lookup returns CDR1 SGHTA and CDR2 FQGTGA. The CDR3 DNA reads as TGTGCCAGCAGAGCCGGGACTAGCGTCACCGGGGAGCTGTTTTTT. Encoded protein: CASRAGTSVTGELFF.

This clone was seen only a few times. The chain links TRBV5-1 to TRBJ1-6; 7 bases map to TRBD1. Germline assignment: CDR1 SGHRS and CDR2 YFSETQ. The CDR3 contains 17 residues. With 0 bases clipped from V and 7 bases from J, the junction kept 10 bases outside the gene matches. The CDR3 sequence: CASSLDRQGRTNSPLHF. Here the CDR3 DNA reads TGCGCCAGCAGCTTGGACCGACAGGGTCGGACCAATTCACCCCTCCACTTT.

The rearrangement joins TRBV6-6 to TRBJ2-5; D gene ambiguous. Deletions cut 7 bases from V and 1 base from J, with 7 bases between. The V gene's germline CDR1 is MNHNY and CDR2 SVGAGI (reference sequence). This CDR3 has 12 residues. The CDR3 DNA sequence: TGTGCCAGCACTTGGAGCCAAGAGACCCAGTACTTC. Protein sequence: CASTWSQETQYF.

This clone has a single count. The CDR3 here is CASSLVAGAGNEQFF. CDR3 sequence (DNA): TGCGCCAGCAGCTTGGTAGCGGGGGCCGGCAATGAGCAGTTCTTC. V usage is TRBV5-1 and J usage is TRBJ2-1; 9 nucleotides agree with TRBD2. CDR1 is SGHRS, CDR2 YFSETQ, per germline. The CDR3 spans 15 residues. The V gene end was trimmed by 0 bases and the J gene end by 6 bases; junction bases not matched to a gene: 4.

The chain employs TRBV28 and TRBJ1-1; 9 nucleotides line up with TRBD1. The CDR3 spans 14 residues. Looked up from germline, CDR1 is MDHEN and CDR2 is SYDVKM. V shed 5 bases, J shed 3 bases, and the junction held 4 bases outside the gene matches. DNA for the CDR3: TGTGCCAGCAGTGGATGGACAGGGGACACTGAAGCTTTCTTT. Protein sequence: CASSGWTGDTEAFF.

J is TRBJ1-1 and V is TRBV28, with a possible D match to TRBD1 (5 bases). Trimming removed 7 bases from V and 3 bases from J, with 18 bases in between. Per the germline V gene, CDR1 is MDHEN and CDR2 is SYDVKM. The CDR3 is 15 residues long. CDR3 sequence reads: CASNAAEAGDTEAFF. Here the CDR3 DNA reads TGTGCCAGCAACGCTGCGGAGGCGGGGGACACTGAAGCTTTCTTT. Full variable domain (rest looked up from reference TRBV28 and TRBJ1-1): DVKVTQSSRYLVKRTGEKVFLECVQDMDHENMFWYRQDPGLGLRLIYFSYDVKMKEKGDIPEGYSVSREKKERFSLILESASTNQTSMYLCASNAAEAGDTEAFFGQGTRLTVV.

This chain links TRBV9 with TRBJ2-3, with 15 bases matching TRBD2. The CDR3 length is 16 residues. V trimming: 3 bases; J trimming: 6 bases; junction bases outside the gene matches: 5. Germline lookup yields CDR1 SGDLS and CDR2 YYNGEE. The CDR3 is CASSGTSGGAGDTQYF. DNA for the CDR3: TGTGCCAGCAGCGGGACTAGCGGGGGGGCCGGGGATACGCAGTATTTT.

V gene TRBV5-1 combines with J gene TRBJ2-1, with 9 nucleotides matching TRBD2. Germline CDR1 SGHRS, CDR2 YFSETQ. This CDR3 is 15 amino acids long. Unmatched junction bases numbered 10, after V lost 5 bases and J lost 7 bases. CDR3 DNA: TGCGCCAGCAGATTAGCGGGGGTAAGTTGGAATGAGCAGTTCTTC. Translation gives CASRLAGVSWNEQFF.

CDR3 in amino acids: CASSSGQGLNTGELFF. The CDR3, as DNA: TGTGCCAGCAGCTCGGGACAGGGGCTGAACACCGGGGAGCTGTTTTTT. The J gene is TRBJ2-2, the V gene TRBV7-6, with 10 bases aligning to TRBD1. Germline lookup yields CDR1 SGHVS and CDR2 FNYEAQ. Trimming at V came to 4 bases and at J to 1 base, leaving 3 bases not matched to a gene. The CDR3 is 16 amino acids.